These T cell receptor beta chains were read from a single sample in a study of blood T cell repertoires in COVID-19. The repertoire was sequenced with immunoSEQ multiplex PCR; TCRdb's copy has only in-frame clones and lacks some. The sample consists of about 370,000 clones, around 87% of them appearing once. Sequencing input: peripheral blood. These TCRs come from a woman aged 30 to 39 with COVID-19, enrolled during active disease. Each CDR3 is given with its conserved first and last residue. D genes are given only for firm matches. For some rows the clone size is stated as once, few or many, or as a class when expanded; others skip it.

V gene,clone size,J gene,D gene,CDR3 DNA,CDR3 protein
TRBV5-1,NA,TRBJ1-2,TRBD1,TGCGCCAGCAGCTCCTTGGCAGGGGGCGTCTATGGCTACACCTTC,CASSSLAGGVYGYTF
TRBV28,NA,TRBJ2-5,NA,TGTGCCAGCAGTTTATGGGGCAGGGAAAAGACCCAGTACTTC,CASSLWGREKTQYF
TRBV30,NA,TRBJ1-1,NA,TGTGCCTGGAGTGCAGGGGTGGATGAAGCTTTCTTT,CAWSAGVDEAFF
TRBV2,few,TRBJ2-1,NA,TGTGCCAGCAGTCTACAGGTTTACAATGAGCAGTTCTTC,CASSLQVYNEQFF
TRBV7-6,NA,TRBJ2-1,TRBD2,TGTGCCAGCAGCTTAGCCCCCGGGACTAGGAGGGACAATGAGCAGTTCTTC,CASSLAPGTRRDNEQFF
TRBV30,once,TRBJ2-3,TRBD2,TGTGCCTGGAGACTAGCGGGAGGACTAAGCACAGATACGCAGTATTTT,CAWRLAGGLSTDTQYF
TRBV4-1,NA,TRBJ2-1,NA,TGCGCCAGCAGCCAGCCCACTAGCAGCTCCTACAATGAGCAGTTCTTC,CASSQPTSSSYNEQFF
TRBV7-2,NA,TRBJ2-5,TRBD1,TGTGCCAGCAGCTTCTTAGCCCCCCTCAAGCCGGGACAGCAAGAGACCCAGTACTTC,CASSFLAPLKPGQQETQYF
TRBV5-1,NA,TRBJ2-7,NA,TGCGCCAGCAGCTTGGCGGGACTCTACTACGAGCAGTACTTC,CASSLAGLYYEQYF
TRBV28,NA,TRBJ2-3,TRBD1,TGTGCCAGCAGCCCCCGGTTGGGACAGGGCTCAGATACGCAGTATTTT,CASSPRLGQGSDTQYF
TRBV9,NA,TRBJ1-2,NA,TGTGCCAGCAGCGTAGTGGGGGCTGCTGGCTACACCTTC,CASSVVGAAGYTF
TRBV2,once,TRBJ2-7,TRBD2,TGTGCCAGCAGTGGCGGGAGGAACGAGCAGTACTTC,CASSGGRNEQYF
TRBV20-1,NA,TRBJ2-3,TRBD2,TGCAGTGCTAGTATTCTAGCGGGAGCAGATACGCAGTATTTT,CSASILAGADTQYF
TRBV16,NA,TRBJ2-1,NA,TGTGCCAGCAGCCAATCACGGCAGGATGTCAGGGAGCAGTTCTTC,CASSQSRQDVREQFF
TRBV7-2,NA,TRBJ2-2,NA,TGTGCCAGCAGCAACCGGGACTCCCTCACCGGGGAGCTGTTTTTT,CASSNRDSLTGELFF
TRBV7-3,once,TRBJ2-5,NA,TGTGCCAGCAGCCCCGCCACGGCGGGAAGGGAGACCCAGTACTTC,CASSPATAGRETQYF
TRBV4-1,NA,TRBJ2-1,TRBD2,TGCGCCAGCAGCCAAGTTGTCGGTAGCGGGCCCTACAATGAGCAGTTCTTC,CASSQVVGSGPYNEQFF
TRBV5-1,NA,TRBJ1-1,NA,TGCGCCAGCGGGTCAGGATCGACTGAAGCTTTCTTT,CASGSGSTEAFF
TRBV7-8,NA,TRBJ2-3,TRBD2,TGTGCCAGCAGCTTAGCCGGGACTAGCGGGGGTCGGGGTACGCAGTATTTT,CASSLAGTSGGRGTQYF
TRBV29-1,NA,TRBJ1-1,NA,TGCAGCGTTGGGGCTTTCACTGAAGCTTTCTTT,CSVGAFTEAFF
TRBV7-6,NA,TRBJ2-1,TRBD2,TGTGCCAGCAGCTTAGGGCTAGCGGGTAACAATGAGCAGTTCTTC,CASSLGLAGNNEQFF
TRBV30,once,TRBJ2-7,TRBD1,TGTGCCTTGAAAACGGACAGGGTCTCCTACGAGCAGTACTTC,CALKTDRVSYEQYF
TRBV7-2,NA,TRBJ2-7,TRBD2,TGTGCCAGCAGCTTATGGGGACTAGCCTACGAGCAGTACTTC,CASSLWGLAYEQYF
TRBV7-9,NA,TRBJ1-5,NA,TGTGCCAGCAGTTTCAGTGGGGCGCAGCCCCAGCATTTT,CASSFSGAQPQHF
TRBV29-1,NA,TRBJ1-3,NA,TGCAGCGTTGTGACAGCTGGAAACACCATATATTTT,CSVVTAGNTIYF
TRBV4-3,NA,TRBJ2-7,NA,TGCGCCAGCAGCCAAGGATGGGGGGACGAGCAGTACTTC,CASSQGWGDEQYF
TRBV9,NA,TRBJ1-1,TRBD1,TGTGCCAGCAGCCCTCGGGACAGGAGAACTGAAGCTTTCTTT,CASSPRDRRTEAFF
TRBV7-2,NA,TRBJ2-1,TRBD2,TGTGCCAGCAGCACCGGGGGGGCTTCAAGCAATGAGCAGTTCTTC,CASSTGGASSNEQFF
TRBV4-1,NA,TRBJ2-2,NA,TGCGCCAGCAGCCACTCGTCAGGGGCCGGGGAGCTGTTTTTT,CASSHSSGAGELFF
TRBV7-2,NA,TRBJ2-7,TRBD2,TGTGCCAGCAGCCCGGCCGGGACTAGCGGGAGTTACGAGCAGTACTTC,CASSPAGTSGSYEQYF
TRBV27,NA,TRBJ1-6,NA,TGTGCCAGCAGTTTCGAATGGACTCGTGATAATTCACCCCTCCACTTT,CASSFEWTRDNSPLHF
TRBV15,NA,TRBJ1-4,TRBD1,TGTGCCACCAGTATTGACAGGGGTCCTAATGAAAAACTGTTTTTT,CATSIDRGPNEKLFF
TRBV28,NA,TRBJ1-5,NA,TGTGCCAGCGTGGAGTGGGGCAATCAGCCCCAGCATTTT,CASVEWGNQPQHF
TRBV5-1,few,TRBJ1-6,TRBD1,TGCGCCAGCAGCTTGGCCCAACAGGGGGCAGGTTCACCCCTCCACTTT,CASSLAQQGAGSPLHF
TRBV5-1,NA,TRBJ2-6,NA,TGCGCCAGCAGCTCAGGGGACGGGGCCAACGTCCTGACTTTC,CASSSGDGANVLTF
TRBV10-2,NA,TRBJ2-5,NA,TGCGCCAGCAGTACGGGGTACCAAGAGACCCAGTACTTC,CASSTGYQETQYF
TRBV18,NA,TRBJ1-4,NA,TGTGCCAGCTCACCCCAGGCATCTAATGAAAAACTGTTTTTT,CASSPQASNEKLFF
TRBV6-5,NA,TRBJ2-3,NA,TGTGCCAGCAGTTACGAGCGATCTGATACGCAGTATTTT,CASSYERSDTQYF
TRBV2,NA,TRBJ2-5,TRBD2,TGTGCCAGCAATCCCTGGGGCCTGGGGGGGGAGACCCAGTACTTC,CASNPWGLGGETQYF
TRBV4-1,once,TRBJ2-7,TRBD1,TGCGCCAGCAGCCAAGAAGGTAGACAGGGCTACGAGCAGTACTTC,CASSQEGRQGYEQYF
TRBV19,NA,TRBJ2-2,NA,TGTGCCAGTAGTATAGGACAGCCCGGGGAGCTGTTTTTT,CASSIGQPGELFF
TRBV19,NA,TRBJ2-7,NA,TGTGCCAGTAGGTGGAGCGCGGAGCAGTACTTC,CASRWSAEQYF
TRBV7-8,NA,TRBJ2-7,NA,TGTGCCAGCAGCTCCGGGTATTTCAAAGTGAACTTC,CASSSGYFKVNF
TRBV30,NA,TRBJ2-1,TRBD1,TGTGCCTGGAGTCCCGGGACAGGGGCTCACAATGAGCAGTTCTTC,CAWSPGTGAHNEQFF
TRBV5-6,NA,TRBJ1-4,NA,TGTGCCAGCGGTAGAGCCGCAACTAATGAAAAACTGTTTTTT,CASGRAATNEKLFF
TRBV5-4,NA,TRBJ2-2,NA,TGTGCCAGCAGCTTGGGGGTGGGGCAGGGGAACACCGGGGAGCTGTTTTTT,CASSLGVGQGNTGELFF
TRBV28,NA,TRBJ2-5,TRBD2,TGTGCCAGCAGTGCCCCCGGTCTCGGTACCTCCAGGCTAGCGGGAGGAGAGACCCAGTACTTC,CASSAPGLGTSRLAGGETQYF
TRBV5-1,NA,TRBJ2-1,NA,TGCGCCAGCAGCTTGCAACAGCTTTCCTACAATGAGCAGTTCTTC,CASSLQQLSYNEQFF
TRBV24-1,NA,TRBJ2-5,NA,TGTGCCACCAGTGTGAGTAACCAAGAGACCCAGTACTTC,CATSVSNQETQYF
TRBV7-3,once,TRBJ2-5,TRBD2,TGTGCCAGCAGCTTAGGCGGGAGAGGGAAAGAGACCCAGTACTTC,CASSLGGRGKETQYF
TRBV2,NA,TRBJ2-5,NA,TGTGCCAGCAATAAAGAATCGGGGGAAGAGACCCAGTACTTC,CASNKESGEETQYF
TRBV5-8,once,TRBJ1-5,TRBD1,TGTGCCAGCAGCTCGAGGGGACAGGCTAATCAGCCCCAGCATTTT,CASSSRGQANQPQHF
TRBV10-1,NA,TRBJ1-2,NA,TGCGCCAGCTCGAACGGCTATGGCTACACCTTC,CASSNGYGYTF